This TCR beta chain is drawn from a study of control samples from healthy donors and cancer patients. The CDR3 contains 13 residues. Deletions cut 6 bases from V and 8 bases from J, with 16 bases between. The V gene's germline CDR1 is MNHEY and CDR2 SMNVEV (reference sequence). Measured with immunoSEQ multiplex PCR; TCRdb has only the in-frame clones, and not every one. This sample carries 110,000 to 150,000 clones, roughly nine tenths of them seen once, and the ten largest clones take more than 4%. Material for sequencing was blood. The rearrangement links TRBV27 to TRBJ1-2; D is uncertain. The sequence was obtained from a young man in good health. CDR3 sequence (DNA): TGTGCCAGCAGCGCAACGTCGAGTAGGGGCTACACCTTC. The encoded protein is CASSATSSRGYTF.